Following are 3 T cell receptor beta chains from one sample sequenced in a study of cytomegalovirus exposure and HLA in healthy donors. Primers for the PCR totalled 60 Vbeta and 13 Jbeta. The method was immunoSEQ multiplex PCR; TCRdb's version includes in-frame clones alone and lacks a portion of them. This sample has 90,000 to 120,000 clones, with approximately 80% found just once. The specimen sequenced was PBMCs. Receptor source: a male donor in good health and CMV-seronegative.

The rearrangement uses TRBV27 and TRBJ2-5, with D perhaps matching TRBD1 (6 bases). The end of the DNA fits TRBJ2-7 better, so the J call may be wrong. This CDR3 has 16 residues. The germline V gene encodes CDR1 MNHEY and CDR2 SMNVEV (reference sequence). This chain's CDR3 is CASSLKGTSLGYEQYF. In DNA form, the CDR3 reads TGTGCCAGCAGTTTGAAAGGGACATCTCTGGGATACGAGCAGTACTTC.

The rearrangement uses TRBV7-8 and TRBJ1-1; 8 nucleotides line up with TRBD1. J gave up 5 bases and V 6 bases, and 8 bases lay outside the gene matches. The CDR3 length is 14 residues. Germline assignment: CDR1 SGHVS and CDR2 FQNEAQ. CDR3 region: CASRTPGGRTEAFF. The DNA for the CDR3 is TGTGCCAGCAGAACACCAGGGGGCCGAACTGAAGCTTTCTTT.

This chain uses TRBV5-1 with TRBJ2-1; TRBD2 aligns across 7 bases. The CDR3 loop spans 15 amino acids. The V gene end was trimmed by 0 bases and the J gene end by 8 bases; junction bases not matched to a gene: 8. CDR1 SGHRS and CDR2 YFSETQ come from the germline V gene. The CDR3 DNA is TGCGCCAGCAGCTTGGGACTAGCTGGAGCCGATGAGCAGTTCTTC. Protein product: CASSLGLAGADEQFF.